This passage covers 23 T cell receptor beta chains from one sample sequenced in a study of beta chain features in type 1 diabetes (dated by TCRdb to about 2018). Summary of the overall study and its limitations: Type 1 diabetes patients showed a moderate but significant shortening of TCRB CDR3 length in all four CD4+ subsets.

No antigens are known for them. The method was the immunoSEQ multiplex PCR assay. All of the isolated RNA was reverse transcribed with the High Capacity cDNA Reverse Transcription Kit, so expressed TCRB transcripts were sequenced. Held by TCRdb, this immuneACCESS table contains in-frame sequences only and omits some clones. Under half of the omission traces to an unresolved V gene where checked; the cause of the rest is unknown. The sample yields roughly 280,000 clones; roughly 25% were counted once. The ten most abundant clones make up about 0.012% of the sample. Specimen: naive CD4+ T cells from blood. The cell subset or site label, read with the paper, signifies: true naive CD4+ T cells. The receptor set was obtained from a woman in her 30s with type 1 diabetes.

The chain combines TRBV28 with TRBJ2-7, with TRBD2 identical over 9 bases. The CDR3 is 15 residues long. V shed 5 bases and J 3 bases; nucleotides not matched to a gene: 8. Germline-derived CDR1 and CDR2 are MDHEN and SYDVKM. CDR3 loop: CASSVPGTSFYEQYF. The CDR3 DNA reads as TGTGCCAGCAGTGTCCCCGGGACTAGCTTCTACGAGCAGTACTTC.

Only a few counts were recorded for this clone. The J gene is TRBJ2-5, the V gene TRBV5-1, with 9 bases identical to TRBD2. Trimming removed 4 bases from V and 4 bases from J; junction bases left unmatched: 11. Germline V gene sequence: CDR1 SGHRS, CDR2 YFSETQ. CDR3 length equals 16 residues. CDR3: CASSAAGGNFGETQYF. DNA for the CDR3: TGCGCCAGCAGCGCAGCGGGAGGAAATTTTGGAGAGACCCAGTACTTC.

This clone has only a few counts. V gene TRBV10-3 combines with J gene TRBJ2-7, with a possible D match to TRBD1 (6 bases). This CDR3 contains 13 residues. The germline V gene encodes CDR1 ENHRY and CDR2 SYGVKD. V was cut by 2 bases and J by 1 base, with 6 bases left in between. CDR3 DNA: TGTGCCATCAGTGAGACAGGGTCCTACGAGCAGTACTTC. This sequence encodes CAISETGSYEQYF.

This chain links TRBV7-9 with TRBJ2-7; 8 bases align to TRBD2. V lost 11 bases to trimming and J lost 4 bases; unmatched junction nucleotides: 10. There are 13 residues in the CDR3. Germline V gene sequence: CDR1 SEHNR, CDR2 FQNEAQ (reference sequence). The CDR3 here is CAGGGAGAYEQYF. CDR3 DNA: TGTGCCGGGGGGGGAGCGGGAGCGTACGAGCAGTACTTC.

This clone has only a few counts. This chain joins TRBV4-1 and TRBJ2-2; tentatively, D is TRBD1 (5 bases). In germline, CDR1 is MGHRA, CDR2 YSYEKL. The CDR3 consists of 16 residues. V was clipped by 0 bases and J by 0 bases, with 8 bases between them. The CDR3 protein is CASSQDPGTNTGELFF. DNA for the CDR3: TGCGCCAGCAGCCAAGATCCAGGGACGAACACCGGGGAGCTGTTTTTT.

In its sample, this clone was seen a few times. The CDR3 DNA sequence: TGTGCCAGCAGTACGCAGGAGGGTCAACAAGAGACCCAGTACTTC. It codes for CASSTQEGQQETQYF. The rearrangement uses TRBV6-5 and TRBJ2-5; D might be TRBD2 (6 bases). V was clipped by 5 bases and J by 2 bases, with 15 bases between them. This CDR3 comprises 15 residues. Per germline, CDR1 MNHEY and CDR2 SVGAGI.

The J gene is TRBJ2-1, the V gene TRBV28; 7 nucleotides align to TRBD2. The CDR3 loop spans 15 amino acids. Germline CDR1 and CDR2: MDHEN and SYDVKM. V trimming: 5 bases; J trimming: 4 bases; junction bases outside the gene matches: 8. The CDR3 coding sequence is TGTGCCAGCAGTCCATCTAGCGGAGCTTACAATGAGCAGTTCTTC. Protein: CASSPSSGAYNEQFF.

The CDR3 region is CASSWGGTSEDNEQFF. CDR3 in DNA: TGTGCCAGCAGTTGGGGAGGGACTAGCGAAGACAATGAGCAGTTCTTC. J is TRBJ2-1 and V is TRBV28; 10 bases agree with TRBD2. The CDR3 loop spans 16 amino acids. V lost 4 bases, J lost 5 bases, and 8 bases stayed unmatched. The germline V gene has CDR1 MDHEN and CDR2 SYDVKM.

This chain uses TRBV20-1 with TRBJ1-1; D remains unclear. V was clipped by 5 bases and J by 2 bases, with 3 bases between them. The CDR3 sequence is 10 residues long. CDR1 DFQATT and CDR2 SNEGSKA come from the germline V gene (reference sequence). CDR3 protein: CSALNTEAFF. The CDR3 DNA reads TGCAGTGCTCTTAACACTGAAGCTTTCTTT.

This chain links TRBV10-3 with TRBJ2-7; 8 positions match TRBD1. CDR3 length: 14 residues. Looked up from germline, CDR1 is ENHRY and CDR2 is SYGVKD. V trimming: 2 bases; J trimming: 3 bases; junction bases outside the gene matches: 3. The CDR3 is CAISETGGDYEQYF. DNA of the CDR3: TGTGCCATCAGTGAGACAGGGGGAGACTACGAGCAGTACTTC.

The rearrangement links TRBV18 to TRBJ1-5; the match to TRBD1 covers 8 bases. V was pared by 2 bases and J by 6 bases, with 3 bases of the junction left unmatched. The CDR3 runs to 14 residues. From germline, CDR1 is KGHSH and CDR2 LQKENI. The CDR3 coding sequence is TGTGCCAGCTCACCAAGACAGGGGTTTCAGCCCCAGCATTTT. Residues: CASSPRQGFQPQHF.

The gene calls are TRBV25-1 and TRBJ1-2; 9 bases align to TRBD1. CDR3 length: 17 residues. J lost 0 bases, V lost 3 bases, and 8 bases had no gene match. Germline V gene data show CDR1 as MGHDK and CDR2 as SYGVNS. The CDR3 here is CASSEFFGTGTNYGYTF. Here the CDR3 DNA reads TGTGCCAGCAGTGAGTTTTTCGGGACAGGGACTAACTATGGCTACACCTTC.

CDR3 DNA sequence: TGTGCCTGGGTAGGACAGGGGGCTTTCGTCCAACCCCGAGTCGCTTTCTTT. Encoded protein: CAWVGQGAFVQPRVAFF. This chain connects TRBV30 to TRBJ1-1, with 11 bases fitting TRBD1. Germline CDR1 reads GTSNPN; CDR2 reads SVGIG (reference sequence). The CDR3 has 17 amino acids. V shed 5 bases and J 11 bases; nucleotides not matched to a gene: 22.

This clone was observed a handful of times. The V and J genes are TRBV7-3 and TRBJ2-1, with TRBD2 identical over 14 bases. CDR1 is SGHTA and CDR2 is FQGTGA in the germline V gene. The CDR3 spans 18 residues. J gave up 0 bases and V 0 bases, and 1 base lay outside the gene matches. CDR3 loop: CASSLTGTSGGSYNEQFF. CDR3 nucleotides: TGTGCCAGCAGCTTAACTGGGACTAGCGGGGGCTCCTACAATGAGCAGTTCTTC.

The chain carries TRBV10-3 and TRBJ2-2; TRBD2 aligns across 10 bases. Trimming removed 6 bases from V and 1 base from J; junction bases left unmatched: 2. Germline V gene sequence: CDR1 ENHRY, CDR2 SYGVKD. The CDR3 consists of 15 residues. The CDR3 sequence is CAIRRLAGNTGELFF. DNA of the CDR3: TGTGCCATCAGACGACTAGCGGGGAACACCGGGGAGCTGTTTTTT.

This clone was observed a few times. The genes are TRBV10-3 and TRBJ1-4; tentative D call: TRBD1 (6 bases). The CDR3 extends over 14 amino acids. V lost 2 bases, J lost 5 bases, and 9 bases lay in between. CDR1 and CDR2 (germline): ENHRY, SYGVKD. The CDR3, as DNA: TGTGCCATCAGTGAGGGACAGCTAAATGAAAAACTGTTTTTT. Amino acid sequence: CAISEGQLNEKLFF.

This clone was detected a few times. The gene calls are TRBV5-1 and TRBJ2-7; 11 bases agree with TRBD2. This CDR3 region has 15 residues. CDR1 and CDR2 from the germline V gene are SGHRS and YFSETQ. V trimming: 4 bases; J trimming: 2 bases; junction bases outside the gene matches: 5. DNA of the CDR3: TGCGCCAGCAGCGAGGGACTAGCGGTACCCTACGAGCAGTACTTC. It codes for CASSEGLAVPYEQYF.

This clone has just a few counts. The J gene is TRBJ2-1, the V gene TRBV29-1, with D possibly matching TRBD1 (5 bases). The CDR3 extends over 14 amino acids. CDR1 is SQVTM, CDR2 ANQGSEA, per germline. V was shortened by 5 bases and J by 6 bases, with 17 bases between the two germline ends. CDR3 DNA sequence: TGCAGCGTTTCACAGGCGACCGAATTCAATGAGCAGTTCTTC. This gives the protein CSVSQATEFNEQFF.

This clone was recorded a few times. The rearrangement joins TRBV4-1 to TRBJ2-3; TRBD2 might be the D (6 bases). There are 14 residues in the CDR3. The ends were cut back, 4 bases at V and 12 bases at J, with 20 bases in the middle. CDR1 and CDR2 from the germline V gene are MGHRA and YSYEKL. The CDR3 nucleotides are TGCGCCAGCAGCCGGTTCGGAATTGCGGGAAATCAGTATTTT. This codes for CASSRFGIAGNQYF.

This clone was observed a handful of times. The V call is TRBV2, the J call TRBJ1-2, with unresolved D. The CDR3 length is 12 residues. The V gene's germline CDR1 is SNHLY and CDR2 FYNNEI. V was shortened by 11 bases and J by 2 bases, with 12 bases between the two germline ends. CDR3 in DNA: TGTGCCTGCGGAGCACCAAACTATGGCTACACCTTC. It encodes CACGAPNYGYTF.

Concerning this clone: This specimen includes other DNA sequences encoding the same CDR3. The chain recombines TRBV18 with TRBJ1-2, with a possible D match to TRBD1 (6 bases). This CDR3 comprises 13 residues. The V and J ends lost 6 bases and 2 bases respectively, with 10 bases between them. Germline loops: CDR1 KGHSH, CDR2 LQKENI. CDR3 sequence: CASSPTGNYGYTF. The CDR3 DNA follows: TGTGCCAGCTCCCCGACAGGAAACTATGGCTACACCTTC.

The chain carries TRBV9 and TRBJ2-7, with 9 bases matching TRBD1. Germline V lookup: CDR1 SGDLS, CDR2 YYNGEE. Trimming cost V 0 bases and J 3 bases; bases outside gene matches: 4. The CDR3 extends over 15 amino acids. The CDR3 sequence: CASSVGDRDIYEQYF. CDR3 DNA: TGTGCCAGCAGCGTAGGGGACAGGGATATCTACGAGCAGTACTTC.

This clone was recorded a few times. CDR3 nucleotide sequence: TGCACCGGCCGGGTGAACACTGAAGCTTTCTTT. This encodes CTGRVNTEAFF. This rearrangement joins TRBV29-1 to TRBJ1-1; D is unclear. This CDR3 contains 11 residues. Germline CDR1 is SQVTM and CDR2 is ANQGSEA.